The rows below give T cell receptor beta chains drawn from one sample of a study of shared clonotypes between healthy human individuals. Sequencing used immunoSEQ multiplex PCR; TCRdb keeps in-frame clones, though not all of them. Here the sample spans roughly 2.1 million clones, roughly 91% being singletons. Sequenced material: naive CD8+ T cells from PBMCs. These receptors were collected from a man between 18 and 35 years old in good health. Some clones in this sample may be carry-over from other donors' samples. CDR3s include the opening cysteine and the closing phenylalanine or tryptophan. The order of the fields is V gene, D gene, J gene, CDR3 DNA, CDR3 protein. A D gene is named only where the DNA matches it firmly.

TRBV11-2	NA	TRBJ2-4	TGTGCCAGCAGCTCACCGCGGGGCCAGGGGATATTCAAAAACATTCAGTACTTC	CASSSPRGQGIFKNIQYF
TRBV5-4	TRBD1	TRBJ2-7	TGTGCCAGCAGCTTGGAGGGGGCAGGGATGAACTACGAGCAGTACTTC	CASSLEGAGMNYEQYF
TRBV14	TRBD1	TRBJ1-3	TGTGCCAGCAGCCAAGAATACAGGGGAGGAAACACCATATATTTT	CASSQEYRGGNTIYF
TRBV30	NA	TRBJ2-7	TGTGCCTGGAGGCCAGGATACTACGAGCAGTACTTC	CAWRPGYYEQYF
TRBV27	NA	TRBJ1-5	TGTGCCAGCAGTTTAAGGCAGGTGTCACAGCCCCAGCATTTT	CASSLRQVSQPQHF
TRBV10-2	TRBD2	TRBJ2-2	TGCGCCAGCAGGGGGCTAGCGGGAGCAGGGGACGGGGAGCTGTTTTTT	CASRGLAGAGDGELFF
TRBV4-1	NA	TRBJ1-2	TGCGCCAGCAGCCAAGAACCTTGGGGGCCCCCTGTCTATGGCTACACCTTC	CASSQEPWGPPVYGYTF
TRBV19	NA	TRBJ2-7	TGTGCCAGTAGTATAACCCCCTCCTACGAGCAGTACTTC	CASSITPSYEQYF
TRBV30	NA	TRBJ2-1	TGTGCCTGGAGGGACCAGCGGGCGGGGTTTTACAATGAGCAGTTCTTC	CAWRDQRAGFYNEQFF
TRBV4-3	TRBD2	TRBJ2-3	TGCGCCAGCAGCCATTGGAGTGGGCGGGAGAACACAGATACGCAGTATTTT	CASSHWSGRENTDTQYF
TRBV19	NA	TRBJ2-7	TGTGCCAGTAGTACCCGAGGCAGGGCACACGAGCAGTACTTC	CASSTRGRAHEQYF
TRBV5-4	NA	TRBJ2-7	TGTGCCAGCAGCTTGAAGGGCTACGAGCAGTACTTC	CASSLKGYEQYF
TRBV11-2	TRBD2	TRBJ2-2	TGTGCCAGCAGCCCTTGGAGCGGGAGAAATACCGGGGAGCTGTTTTTT	CASSPWSGRNTGELFF
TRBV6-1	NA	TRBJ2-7	TGTGCCAGCAGTGACAGGGGTTACGAGCAGTACTTC	CASSDRGYEQYF
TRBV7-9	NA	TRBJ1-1	TGTGCCAGCAGCCGGGGCAGGGCTGAAGCTTTCTTT	CASSRGRAEAFF
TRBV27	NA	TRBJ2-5	TGTGCCAGCAGTCCACTAGCGAACCAGGGGGGAGAGACCCAGTACTTC	CASSPLANQGGETQYF
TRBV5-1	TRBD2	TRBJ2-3	TGCGCCAGTAGCGGGGACGACGGGACGCAGTATTTT	CASSGDDGTQYF